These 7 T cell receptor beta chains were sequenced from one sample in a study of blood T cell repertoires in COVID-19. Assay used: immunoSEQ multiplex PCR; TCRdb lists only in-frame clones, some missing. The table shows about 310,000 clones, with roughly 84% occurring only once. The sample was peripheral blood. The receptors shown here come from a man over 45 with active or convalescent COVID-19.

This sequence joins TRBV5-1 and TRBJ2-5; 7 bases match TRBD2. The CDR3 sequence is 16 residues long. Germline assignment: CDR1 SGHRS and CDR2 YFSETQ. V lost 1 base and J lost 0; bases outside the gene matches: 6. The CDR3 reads CASSLSVGGDQETQYF. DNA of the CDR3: TGCGCCAGCAGCTTGTCAGTGGGAGGGGACCAAGAGACCCAGTACTTC.

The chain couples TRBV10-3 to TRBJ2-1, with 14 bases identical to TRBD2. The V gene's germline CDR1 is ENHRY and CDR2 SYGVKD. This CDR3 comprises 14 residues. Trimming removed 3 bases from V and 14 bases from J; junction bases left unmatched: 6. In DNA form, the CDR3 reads TGTGCCATCAGTGATGGGACTAGCGGGAGTTTTGAGTTCTTC. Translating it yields CAISDGTSGSFEFF.

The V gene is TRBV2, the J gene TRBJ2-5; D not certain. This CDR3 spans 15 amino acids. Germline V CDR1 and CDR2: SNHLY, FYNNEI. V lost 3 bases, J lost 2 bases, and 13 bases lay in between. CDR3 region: CASSEWAPKQETQYF. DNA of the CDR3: TGTGCCAGCAGTGAGTGGGCTCCAAAGCAAGAGACCCAGTACTTC. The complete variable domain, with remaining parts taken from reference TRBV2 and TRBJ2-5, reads EPEVTQTPSHQVTQMGQEVILRCVPISNHLYFYWYRQILGQKVEFLVSFYNNEISEKSEIFDDQFSVERPDGSNFTLKIRSTKLEDSAMYFCASSEWAPKQETQYFGPGTRLLVL.

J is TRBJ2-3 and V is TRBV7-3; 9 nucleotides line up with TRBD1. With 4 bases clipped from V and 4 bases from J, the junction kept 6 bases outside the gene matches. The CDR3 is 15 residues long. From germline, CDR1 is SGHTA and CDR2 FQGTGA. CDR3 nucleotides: TGTGCCAGCAGCTCCCTGGGACAGGGTGCAGATACGCAGTATTTT. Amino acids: CASSSLGQGADTQYF.

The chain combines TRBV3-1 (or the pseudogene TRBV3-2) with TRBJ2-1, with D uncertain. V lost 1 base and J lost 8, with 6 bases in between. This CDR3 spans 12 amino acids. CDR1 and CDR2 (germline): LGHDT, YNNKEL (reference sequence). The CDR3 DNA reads TGTGCCAGCAGCCAAGTAGAGTATGAGCAGTTCTTC. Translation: CASSQVEYEQFF.

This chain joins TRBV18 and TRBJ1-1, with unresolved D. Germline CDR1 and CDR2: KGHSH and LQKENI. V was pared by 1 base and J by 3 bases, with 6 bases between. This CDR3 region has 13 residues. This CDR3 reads CASSPLPDTEAFF. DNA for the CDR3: TGTGCCAGCTCACCACTGCCGGACACTGAAGCTTTCTTT.

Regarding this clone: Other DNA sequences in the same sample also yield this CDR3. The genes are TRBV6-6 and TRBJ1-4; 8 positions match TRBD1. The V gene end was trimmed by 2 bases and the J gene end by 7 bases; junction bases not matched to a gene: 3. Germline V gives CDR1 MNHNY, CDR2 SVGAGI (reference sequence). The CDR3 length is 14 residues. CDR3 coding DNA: TGTGCCAGCAGTTACAGACAGGGGAGTGAAAAACTGTTTTTT. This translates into CASSYRQGSEKLFF.